This T cell receptor beta chain appears in the sequencing data of a study of blood T cell repertoires in COVID-19 (dated by TCRdb to 2020 to 2021). Study-level background: Samples from collaborators originated in the United States, Italy and Spain and spanned both the acute and convalescent phases of COVID-19. HLA class I and class II types, where available, came from metadata supplied by the sample provider rather than from assay-based typing. The prospective study material was composed of cDNA or gDNA derived from T cells, B-cell-depleted T cells, or PBMCs. A freely available public database, intended as a resource for researchers studying the immune response to SARS-CoV-2, is where the repertoires were released. Nearly every sample came with metadata listing a de-identified subject ID, COVID-19 status, age in years and sex. The dataset comprised deeply sampled blood TCRbeta repertoires from subjects exposed to, actively infected with, or recovered from COVID-19. The samples were drawn from two sources: the first 160 participants of the ongoing ImmuneRACE study, and some 1,300 subjects contributed by 6 global collaborators.

Study-wide conclusions, independent of this receptor: The quantity of clinical and demographic metadata differed by source and by participant and was supplied without curation.

As regards this clone: It lacks a known antigen. It has no much larger one-base neighbor in the sample; base qualities were not kept.

The collaborating institutions used their own protocols to collect whole blood in K2EDTA tubes. Collaborator samples were shipped for TCRbeta analysis as frozen whole blood, isolated PBMCs, or DNA extracted from either sample type. CDR3 length: 14 amino acids, cysteine to phenylalanine. The read is trimmed to its CDR3 DNA, 42 bases read in frame from base 1. The junction carries 14 bases between V and J, which are trimmed by 5 bases and 4 bases respectively. The germline V gene provides CDR1 MDHEN and CDR2 SYDVKM. The immunoSEQ Assay, a bias-controlled multiplex PCR, was used to amplify TCRbeta CDR3 regions from genomic DNA. Regarding the original processing steps: Within the assay, amplification of reference gene primers was used to estimate how many nucleated cells each sample contained. To quantify the absolute abundance of each unique TCRbeta CDR3 rearrangement, sequence reads were collapsed and filtered. For each sample, productive Simpson clonality was calculated by taking the square root of Simpson's diversity index across productive rearrangements. The clones in this table, taken by TCRdb from immuneACCESS, are in-frame only. Not every clone is retained; where verified, under half of the shortfall comes from an unresolved V gene, and the cause of the rest is unknown. Clone size and V and J calls were adopted from that table, with D and trimming inferred from the DNA. A total of roughly 200,000 clones appear in this sample, approximately 89% of them only once. About 4.1% of the sample rests with the top ten.

The sequence came from a woman aged 25 to 45 with acute or convalescent COVID-19. The specimen sequenced was peripheral blood. Here the chain combines TRBV28 and TRBJ1-2, with TRBD1 as a weak D call on 6 bases. The DNA sequence follows: TGTGCCAGCAGTCCACATACCAGGGGCTATGGCTACACCTTC. Its protein product is CASSPHTRGYGYTF.